The rows below give T cell receptor beta chains drawn from one sample of a study of shared clonotypes between healthy human individuals. Clones were read by immunoSEQ multiplex PCR, and TCRdb kept only the in-frame ones, dropping some. This sample has approximately 2.5 million clones, with roughly 92% found just once. Sequencing used naive CD4+ T cells sorted from blood. The receptor set was obtained from a man aged 18 to 29 in good health. The CDR3 runs from the conserved cysteine through the conserved F or W. D genes are given only for firm matches. Clone sizes are given selectively: once, few, many, or a class where the clone is expanded.

cdr3_aa cdr3_nt clone_size j_call v_call d_call
CAWGQGVGQPQHF TGTGCCTGGGGGCAGGGGGTGGGTCAGCCCCAGCATTTT - TRBJ1-5 TRBV30 TRBD1
CASSQTGAFEKLFF TGTGCCAGCAGTCAGACAGGGGCGTTCGAAAAACTGTTTTTT - TRBJ1-4 TRBV6-6 TRBD1
CASSPFGRPFEAFF TGTGCCAGCAGCCCATTCGGAAGGCCCTTCGAAGCTTTCTTT - TRBJ1-1 TRBV7-9 -
CASSIDSPGVGETQYF TGTGCCAGTAGTATAGATTCACCCGGGGTCGGGGAGACCCAGTACTTC - TRBJ2-5 TRBV19 -
CASSEFSGGAFQYF TGCGCCAGCAGTGAGTTTAGCGGGGGGGCGTTTCAGTACTTC - TRBJ2-4 TRBV10-1 TRBD2
CAISEIGGPGNTIYF TGTGCCATCAGTGAGATAGGGGGGCCGGGAAACACCATATATTTT - TRBJ1-3 TRBV10-3 -
CASSYLPPDSYGYTF TGTGCCAGCAGTTACCTCCCCCCGGACAGCTATGGCTACACCTTC - TRBJ1-2 TRBV6-5 -
CASSEEAHIINQPQHF TGTGCCAGCAGTGAAGAGGCTCATATCATTAATCAGCCCCAGCATTTT once TRBJ1-5 TRBV6-1 -
CASSLRAGPSYEQYF TGCGCCAGCAGCTTGAGGGCAGGGCCCTCCTACGAGCAGTACTTC - TRBJ2-7 TRBV5-1 -
CASSWGGTPSDTQYF TGCGCCAGCAGCTGGGGGGGGACCCCCTCAGATACGCAGTATTTT - TRBJ2-3 TRBV5-1 TRBD2
CASSETSGRFNEQFF TGTGCCAGCAGTGAGACTAGCGGGAGGTTCAATGAGCAGTTCTTC - TRBJ2-1 TRBV6-6 TRBD2
CASSYLSNTEAFF TGTGCCAGCAGCTATTTAAGTAACACTGAAGCTTTCTTT once TRBJ1-1 TRBV21-1 -
CASSSLFAGTDTQYF TGTGCCAGCAGCTCCCTCTTCGCCGGCACAGATACGCAGTATTTT - TRBJ2-3 TRBV5-5 -
CAWTAGGPNQPQHF TGTGCCTGGACGGCGGGGGGACCGAATCAGCCCCAGCATTTT - TRBJ1-5 TRBV30 -
CASALGGATYEQYF TGTGCCAGCGCATTAGGTGGCGCTACCTACGAGCAGTACTTC - TRBJ2-7 TRBV28 -
CASSQRQGREWGYTF TGCGCCAGCAGCCAGAGACAGGGACGAGAGTGGGGCTACACCTTC - TRBJ1-2 TRBV4-1 TRBD1
CASSWPYGYTF TGTGCCAGCAGTTGGCCCTATGGCTACACCTTC - TRBJ1-2 TRBV28 -
CASSVSSNWGYEQYF TGTGCCAGCAGCGTCTCTAGCAATTGGGGCTACGAGCAGTACTTC once TRBJ2-7 TRBV7-2 -
CASSTQQETQYF TGCGCCAGCAGTACCCAACAAGAGACCCAGTACTTC - TRBJ2-5 TRBV5-1 -
CASSESWQGNTEAFF TGTGCCAGCAGTGAATCCTGGCAGGGTAACACTGAAGCTTTCTTT - TRBJ1-1 TRBV6-1 -
CASRGGILSMNTEAFF TGTGCCAGCAGAGGGGGGATTTTATCGATGAACACTGAAGCTTTCTTT - TRBJ1-1 TRBV2 -
CASSPRAGHYTF TGTGCCAGCAGCCCCCGGGCAGGGCACTACACCTTC - TRBJ1-2 TRBV5-6 -
CASSFGLSGNTIYF TGTGCCAGCAGTTTCGGCCTCTCTGGAAACACCATATATTTT - TRBJ1-3 TRBV28 -
CAWSGLFLRTGELFF TGTGCCTGGAGTGGTCTTTTCTTGCGCACCGGGGAGCTGTTTTTT - TRBJ2-2 TRBV30 -
CASSFQGTSGSLAYNEQFF TGTGCCAGCAGCTTTCAGGGGACTAGCGGGAGTTTGGCCTACAATGAGCAGTTCTTC - TRBJ2-1 TRBV5-8 TRBD2
CASSSLYEQFF TGTGCCAGCAGCTCCCTATATGAGCAGTTCTTC - TRBJ2-1 TRBV28 -
CASRIIAGDHNEQFF TGTGCCAGCAGGATTATAGCGGGGGATCATAATGAGCAGTTCTTC - TRBJ2-1 TRBV6-5 TRBD2
CASSPPGGPYEQYF TGTGCCAGCTCACCACCGGGCGGCCCCTACGAGCAGTACTTC - TRBJ2-7 TRBV18 -
CASKFGNTQYF TGTGCCAGCAAGTTTGGGAATACGCAGTATTTT - TRBJ2-3 TRBV6-5 -
CASPRTGNGANVLTF TGTGCCAGCCCCCGGACAGGGAATGGGGCCAACGTCCTGACTTTC - TRBJ2-6 TRBV7-9 TRBD1
CASSAGTGGNYGYTF TGTGCCAGCAGCGCAGGGACAGGGGGCAACTATGGCTACACCTTC - TRBJ1-2 TRBV7-9 TRBD1
CASSLALVGTQYF TGTGCCAGCAGCTTAGCGCTGGTTGGGACCCAGTACTTC - TRBJ2-5 TRBV7-2 -
CASSLSQGQAYEQYF TGCGCCAGCAGCTTGTCACAGGGGCAAGCCTACGAGCAGTACTTC - TRBJ2-7 TRBV5-1 TRBD1
CASTLTVNTEAFF TGTGCCAGCACCCTGACAGTCAACACTGAAGCTTTCTTT - TRBJ1-1 TRBV5-5 -
CAWSTSGIEQYF TGTGCCTGGAGCACTAGCGGGATCGAGCAGTACTTC - TRBJ2-7 TRBV30 TRBD2
CASSQGSAAQNEEFF TGCGCCAGCAGCCAAGGATCAGCCGCCCAGAATGAAGAGTTCTTC - TRBJ2-1 TRBV4-1 -
CASSSPGTGYYEQYF TGTGCCAGCAGTTCCCCCGGGACAGGGTACTACGAGCAGTACTTC - TRBJ2-7 TRBV27 TRBD1
CASSWYRGESYEQYF TGTGCCAGCAGTTGGTATCGGGGCGAGTCCTACGAGCAGTACTTC - TRBJ2-7 TRBV27 -
CASSLAAPSYNEQFF TGTGCCAGCAGCCTAGCCGCTCCTTCCTACAATGAGCAGTTCTTC - TRBJ2-1 TRBV11-2 -
CASSRQVMNTEAFF TGTGCCAGCAGCCGACAGGTGATGAACACTGAAGCTTTCTTT few TRBJ1-1 TRBV9 -
CASSIAEAGPYEQYF TGTGCCAGTAGTATAGCGGAGGCAGGACCCTACGAGCAGTACTTC - TRBJ2-7 TRBV19 -
CASSPYPDPKGVTNEKLFF TGTGCCAGCAGTCCGTACCCTGACCCGAAAGGGGTAACTAATGAAAAACTGTTTTTT - TRBJ1-4 TRBV7-3 -
CASSQGGGSSYEQYF TGTGCCAGCAGCCAAGGGGGGGGGAGCTCCTACGAGCAGTACTTC - TRBJ2-7 TRBV4-2 TRBD2
CASSPEAGRMNTEAFF TGTGCCAGCTCACCTGAGGCAGGGAGAATGAACACTGAAGCTTTCTTT - TRBJ1-1 TRBV18 -